This TCR beta chain was captured in a study of blood T cell repertoires in COVID-19. Whole-study context: Researchers got acute and convalescent COVID-19 samples from the United States, Italy and Spain. From T cells, B-cell-depleted T cells, or PBMCs came the material, which was cDNA or gDNA.

Sequencing was performed with immunoSEQ multiplex PCR; in TCRdb, only in-frame clones are kept and a portion is missing. The table lists 500,000 to 600,000 clones, roughly 91% of them singletons. Specimen: peripheral blood. The sequence came from a woman aged 50 to 65 with COVID-19, enrolled during active disease.

The chain's CDR3 is CAVRDRGTYEQYF. The CDR3 DNA is TGTGCCGTAAGGGACAGGGGAACCTACGAGCAGTACTTC. J is TRBJ2-7 and V is TRBV12-3 or TRBV12-4, with 10 bases identical to TRBD1. The junction had 6 bases not matched to a gene; V was cut back by 11 bases and J by 2 bases. This CDR3 has 13 residues.